Included here is one T cell receptor beta chain sequence, with context. Its specificity is unknown. This record belongs to a study of T cells expressing NK-cell markers. Study in general: Repertoire data for TCR beta were derived from sorted T cells (CD3+CD56+NKG2C+, CD3+CD56+NKG2C- and CD3+CD56-NKG2C+).

Germline V CDR1 and CDR2: LGHNA, YSLEER. There are 16 residues in the CDR3. 5'RACE template switching built TCR beta cDNA with unique molecular identifiers. TCRdb re-called the 5' RACE reads and catalogs CDR3 proteins one per entry, DNA excluded. The specimen's table records 200,000 to 300,000 distinct CDR3 sequences. General study points: Several of the donors also had these clonotypes leading their CD3+CD56-NKG2C+ fraction. Whether the expanded NKG2C+ T cell clones recognized HCMV remained unclear.

V is TRBV4-3 and J is TRBJ1-4. This clonotype was sampled from a man aged 18 to 30 in good health. Sequenced: blood T cells: a sorted CD56 or NKG2C T cell subset, CD4+ or CD8+ T cells, or bulk PBMC T cells (not recorded which). CDR3 residues: CASSQEYPGLGGKLFF.